These 5 T cell receptor beta chains were all obtained from the same sample, sequenced in a study of T cell changes during pregnancy in multiple sclerosis. Profiled with immunoSEQ multiplex PCR; TCRdb holds only in-frame clones, not every one. The sample has tens of thousands of clones, roughly 90% seen once. The material was peripheral blood, obtained in the first trimester of pregnancy. These receptors were taken from a female donor in good health, enrolled as a control in a pregnancy study.

This chain connects TRBV2 to TRBJ1-1; D is possibly TRBD1 (5 bases). V dropped 0 bases and J dropped 7 bases, with 12 bases sitting between them. The CDR3 has 14 amino acids. Germline V CDR1 and CDR2: SNHLY, FYNNEI. CDR3 sequence (DNA): TGTGCCAGCAGTGAAGCGCGTTCGGGGGTTGAAGCTTTCTTT. It yields the protein CASSEARSGVEAFF.

The rearrangement joins TRBV7-9 to TRBJ2-3; 12 nucleotides line up with TRBD2. This CDR3 has 16 residues. Germline trimming cut 4 bases from V and 9 bases from J; bases unmatched to any gene: 11. CDR1 SEHNR and CDR2 FQNEAQ come from the germline V gene (reference sequence). The DNA of the CDR3 is TGTGCCAGCAGCTCCGGGACTAGCGGGCTGAGTCGGACGCAGTATTTT. Its protein product is CASSSGTSGLSRTQYF.

This chain uses TRBV30 with TRBJ2-3; 8 bases are a match to TRBD2. Germline trimming cut 6 bases from V and 4 bases from J; bases unmatched to any gene: 9. Germline V gene data show CDR1 as GTSNPN and CDR2 as SVGIG (reference sequence). The CDR3 sequence is 14 residues long. The CDR3 protein is CACPSGSWSDTQYF. In DNA, the CDR3 is TGTGCCTGCCCAAGCGGGAGTTGGTCAGATACGCAGTATTTT.

The chain employs TRBV10-1 and TRBJ1-1; D may be TRBD1 (5 bases). With 7 bases removed from V and 6 bases from J, the gap between germline ends came to 18 bases. Germline assignment: CDR1 WNHNN and CDR2 SYGVQD (reference sequence). The CDR3 sequence is 14 residues long. The CDR3 DNA reads TGCGCCAGCATCGGGAGGGTCGGGGACCCTGAAGCTTTCTTT. Protein product: CASIGRVGDPEAFF.

The rearrangement links TRBV25-1 to TRBJ2-7, with 11 nucleotides matching TRBD1. This CDR3 contains 14 residues. Germline CDR1 is MGHDK and CDR2 is SYGVNS. With 5 bases clipped from V and 2 bases from J, the junction kept 2 bases outside the gene matches. The DNA for the CDR3 is TGTGCCAGCAGTAAGGGACAGGGGGCCTACGAGCAGTACTTC. Translated, it gives CASSKGQGAYEQYF.